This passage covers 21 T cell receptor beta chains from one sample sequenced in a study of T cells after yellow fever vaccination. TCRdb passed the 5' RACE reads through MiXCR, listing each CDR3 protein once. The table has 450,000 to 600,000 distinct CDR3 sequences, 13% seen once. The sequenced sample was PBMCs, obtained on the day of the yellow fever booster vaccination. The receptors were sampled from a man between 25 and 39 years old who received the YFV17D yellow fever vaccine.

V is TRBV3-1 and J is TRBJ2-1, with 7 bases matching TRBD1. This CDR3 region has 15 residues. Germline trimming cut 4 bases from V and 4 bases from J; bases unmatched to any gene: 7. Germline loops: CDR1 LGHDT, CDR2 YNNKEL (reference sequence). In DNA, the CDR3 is TGTGCCAGCAGCCCTCCCGGGACAGTGTACAATGAGCAGTTCTTC. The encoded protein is CASSPPGTVYNEQFF.

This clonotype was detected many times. DNA for the CDR3: TGTGCCAGCAGTTTAGGGACTAGCGGGACTGAGACCCAGTACTTC. Translation: CASSLGTSGTETQYF. The V and J genes are TRBV12-3 or TRBV12-4 and TRBJ2-5, with TRBD2 matching over 12 bases. The CDR3 sequence is 15 residues long. V shed 1 base, J shed 5 bases, and the junction held 2 bases outside the gene matches.

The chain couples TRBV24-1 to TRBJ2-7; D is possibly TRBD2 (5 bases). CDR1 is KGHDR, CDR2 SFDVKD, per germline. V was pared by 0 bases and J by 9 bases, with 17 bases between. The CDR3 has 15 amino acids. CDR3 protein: CATSDLNAGMFMQYF. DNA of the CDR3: TGTGCCACCAGTGATTTGAACGCGGGCATGTTCATGCAGTACTTC.

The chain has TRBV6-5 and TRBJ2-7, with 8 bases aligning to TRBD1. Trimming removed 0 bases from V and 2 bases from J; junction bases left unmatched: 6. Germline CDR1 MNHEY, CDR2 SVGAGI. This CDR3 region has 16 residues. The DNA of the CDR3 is TGTGCCAGCAGTTACTCGGAAACAGGGGGAGCCTACGAGCAGTACTTC. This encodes CASSYSETGGAYEQYF.

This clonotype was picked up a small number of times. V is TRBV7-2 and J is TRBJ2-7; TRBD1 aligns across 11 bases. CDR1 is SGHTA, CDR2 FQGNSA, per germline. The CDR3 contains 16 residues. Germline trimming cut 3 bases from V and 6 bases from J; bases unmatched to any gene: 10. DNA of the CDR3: TGTGCCAGCAGCTTCGTCTCCGGGACAGGGGGTAGCGAGCAGTACTTC. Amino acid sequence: CASSFVSGTGGSEQYF.

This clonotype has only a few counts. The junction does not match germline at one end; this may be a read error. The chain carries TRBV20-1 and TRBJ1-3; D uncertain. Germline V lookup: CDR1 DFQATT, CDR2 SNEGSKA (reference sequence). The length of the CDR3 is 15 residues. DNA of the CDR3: TGCAGTGCTAGCCGTCGGAGGGTCTCTGGAAATACCATATATTTT. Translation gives CSASRRRVSGNTIYF.

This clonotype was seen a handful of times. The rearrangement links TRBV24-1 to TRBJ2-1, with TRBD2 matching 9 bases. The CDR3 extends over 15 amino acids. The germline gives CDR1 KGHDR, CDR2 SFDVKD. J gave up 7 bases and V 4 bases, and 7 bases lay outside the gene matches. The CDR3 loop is CATSDPSGTLNEQFF. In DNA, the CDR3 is TGTGCCACCAGTGACCCTAGCGGGACTCTTAATGAGCAGTTCTTC.

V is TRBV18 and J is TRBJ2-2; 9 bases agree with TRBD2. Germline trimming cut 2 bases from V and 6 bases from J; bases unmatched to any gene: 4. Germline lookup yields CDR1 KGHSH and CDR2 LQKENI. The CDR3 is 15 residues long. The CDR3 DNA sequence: TGTGCCAGCTCACCATCTAGCGGGATGCCCGGGGAGCTGTTTTTT. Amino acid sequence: CASSPSSGMPGELFF.

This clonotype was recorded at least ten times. CDR3 region: CASSHDRGLTNYGYTF. The CDR3 DNA is TGTGCCAGCAGCCACGACAGGGGCCTGACTAACTATGGCTACACCTTC. The rearrangement joins TRBV7-2 to TRBJ1-2, with 8 bases fitting TRBD1. The CDR3 spans 16 residues. The trim removed 5 bases at V and 0 bases at J, leaving 8 bases unmatched. Germline V gene lookup returns CDR1 SGHTA and CDR2 FQGNSA.

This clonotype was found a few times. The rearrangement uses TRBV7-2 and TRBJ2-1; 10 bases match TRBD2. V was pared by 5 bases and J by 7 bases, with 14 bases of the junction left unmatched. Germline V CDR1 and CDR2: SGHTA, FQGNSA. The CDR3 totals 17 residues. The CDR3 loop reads CASSPGEAGGPGNEQFF. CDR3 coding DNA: TGTGCCAGCAGCCCCGGGGAAGCGGGAGGGCCTGGGAATGAGCAGTTCTTC.

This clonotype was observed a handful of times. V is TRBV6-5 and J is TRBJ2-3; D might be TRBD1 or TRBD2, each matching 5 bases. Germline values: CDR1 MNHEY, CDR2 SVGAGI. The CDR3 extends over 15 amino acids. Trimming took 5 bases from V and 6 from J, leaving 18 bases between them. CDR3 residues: CASSLLGTEHDTQYF. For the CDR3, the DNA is TGTGCCAGCAGTCTACTCGGGACGGAACACGATACGCAGTATTTT.

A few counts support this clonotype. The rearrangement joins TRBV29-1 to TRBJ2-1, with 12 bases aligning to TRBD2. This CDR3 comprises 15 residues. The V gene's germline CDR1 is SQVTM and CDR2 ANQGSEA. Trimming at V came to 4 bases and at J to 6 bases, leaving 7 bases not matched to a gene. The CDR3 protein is CSVAPSGRAFNEQFF. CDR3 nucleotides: TGCAGCGTTGCCCCTAGCGGGAGGGCCTTCAATGAGCAGTTCTTC.

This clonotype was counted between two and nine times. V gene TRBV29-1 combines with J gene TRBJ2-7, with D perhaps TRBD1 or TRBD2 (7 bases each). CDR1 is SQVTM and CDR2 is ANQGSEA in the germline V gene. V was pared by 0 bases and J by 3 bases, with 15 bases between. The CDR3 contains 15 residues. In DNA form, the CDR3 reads TGCAGCGTTGAAGATCGGGGAGGGGGCGTCTACGAGCAGTACTTC. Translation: CSVEDRGGGVYEQYF.

The CDR3 spells CASSFLRGMGETQYF. In DNA, the CDR3 is TGTGCCAGCAGCTTCCTCAGGGGGATGGGAGAGACCCAGTACTTC. This chain links TRBV5-6 with TRBJ2-5; 7 nucleotides line up with TRBD1. Germline V gene sequence: CDR1 SGHDT, CDR2 YYEEEE. The CDR3 is 15 amino acids. The V segment lost 2 bases and the J segment 4 bases; nucleotides outside the gene matches: 8.

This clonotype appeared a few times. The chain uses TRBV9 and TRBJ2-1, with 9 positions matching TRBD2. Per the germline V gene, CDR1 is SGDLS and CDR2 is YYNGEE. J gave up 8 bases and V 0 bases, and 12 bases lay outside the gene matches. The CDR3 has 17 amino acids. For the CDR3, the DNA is TGTGCCAGCAGCGTAGCCGCCGGGACTAGCTACCCCCATGAGCAGTTCTTC. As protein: CASSVAAGTSYPHEQFF.

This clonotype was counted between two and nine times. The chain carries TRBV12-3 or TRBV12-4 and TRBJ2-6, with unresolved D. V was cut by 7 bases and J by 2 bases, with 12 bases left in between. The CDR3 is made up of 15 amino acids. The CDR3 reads CASTKRVTGANVLTF. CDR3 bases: TGTGCCAGCACAAAACGGGTAACTGGGGCCAACGTCCTGACTTTC.

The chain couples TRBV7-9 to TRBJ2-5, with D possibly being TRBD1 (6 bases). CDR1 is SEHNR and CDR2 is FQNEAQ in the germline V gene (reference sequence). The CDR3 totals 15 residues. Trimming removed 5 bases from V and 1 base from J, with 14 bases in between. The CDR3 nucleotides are TGTGCCAGCAGCCCAGGGGTGACAGTCCAAGAGACCCAGTACTTC. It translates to CASSPGVTVQETQYF.

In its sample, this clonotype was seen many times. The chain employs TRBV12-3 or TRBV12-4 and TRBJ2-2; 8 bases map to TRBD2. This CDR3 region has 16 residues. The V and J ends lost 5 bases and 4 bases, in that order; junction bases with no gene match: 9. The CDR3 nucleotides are TGTGCCAGCAGTCTGTCGAGCGGGAGAGTCACCGGGGAGCTGTTTTTT. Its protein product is CASSLSSGRVTGELFF.

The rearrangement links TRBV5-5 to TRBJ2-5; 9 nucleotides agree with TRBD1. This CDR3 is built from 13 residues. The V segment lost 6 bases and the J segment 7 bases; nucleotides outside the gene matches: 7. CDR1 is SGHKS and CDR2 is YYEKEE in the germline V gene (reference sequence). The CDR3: CASKEQGAGTQYF. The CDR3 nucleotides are TGTGCCAGCAAAGAACAGGGGGCCGGGACCCAGTACTTC.

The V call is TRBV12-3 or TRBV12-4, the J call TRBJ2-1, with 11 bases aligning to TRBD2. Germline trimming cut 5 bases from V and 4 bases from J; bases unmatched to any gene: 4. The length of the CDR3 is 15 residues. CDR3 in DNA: TGTGCCAGCAGTCCAACTAGCGGGGGTTACAATGAGCAGTTCTTC. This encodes CASSPTSGGYNEQFF.

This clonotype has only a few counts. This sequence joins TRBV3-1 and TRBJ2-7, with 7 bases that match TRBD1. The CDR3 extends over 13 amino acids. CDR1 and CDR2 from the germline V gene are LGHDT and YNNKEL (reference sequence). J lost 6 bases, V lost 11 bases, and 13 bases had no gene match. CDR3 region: CARRQGSPGEQYF. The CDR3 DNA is TGTGCCCGTCGACAGGGAAGTCCAGGCGAGCAGTACTTC.